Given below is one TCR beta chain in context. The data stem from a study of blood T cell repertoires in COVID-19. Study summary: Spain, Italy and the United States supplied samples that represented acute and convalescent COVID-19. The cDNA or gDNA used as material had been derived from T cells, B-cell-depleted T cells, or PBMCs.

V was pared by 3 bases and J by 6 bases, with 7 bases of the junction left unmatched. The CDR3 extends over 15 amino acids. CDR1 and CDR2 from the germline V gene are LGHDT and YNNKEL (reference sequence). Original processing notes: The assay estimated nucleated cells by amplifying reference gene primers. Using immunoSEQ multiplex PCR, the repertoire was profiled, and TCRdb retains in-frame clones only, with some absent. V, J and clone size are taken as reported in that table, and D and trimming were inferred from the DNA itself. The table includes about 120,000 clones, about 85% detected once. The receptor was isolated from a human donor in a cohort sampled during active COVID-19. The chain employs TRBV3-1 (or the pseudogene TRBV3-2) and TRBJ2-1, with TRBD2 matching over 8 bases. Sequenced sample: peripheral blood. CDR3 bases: TGTGCCAGCAGCCATCTTAGCGGGGCTTCCAATGAGCAGTTCTTC. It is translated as CASSHLSGASNEQFF.